The rows below give T cell receptor beta chains drawn from one sample of a study of shared clonotypes between healthy human individuals. The method was immunoSEQ multiplex PCR; TCRdb's version includes in-frame clones alone and lacks a portion of them. The sample includes hundreds of thousands of clones, less than 85% of them seen just once. The sequencing input was memory CD4+ T cells sorted from blood. The receptors derive from a man aged 25 to 40 in good health. Each CDR3 is given with its conserved first and last residue. D genes are given only for firm matches. A row's size may be missing; if present it is once, few, many or a size class.

j_gene: TRBJ1-4; d_gene: .; abundance: .; v_gene: TRBV11-2; CDR3aa: CASSLSGSANEKLFF; CDR3nt: TGTGCCAGCAGCTTATCGGGGTCAGCTAATGAAAAACTGTTTTTT
j_gene: TRBJ2-5; d_gene: .; abundance: .; v_gene: TRBV11-2; CDR3aa: CASSSLGTDQETQYF; CDR3nt: TGTGCCAGCAGTAGTTTGGGTACGGACCAAGAGACCCAGTACTTC
j_gene: TRBJ1-1; d_gene: .; abundance: .; v_gene: TRBV5-1; CDR3aa: CASSLVQGNTEAFF; CDR3nt: TGCGCCAGCAGCTTGGTCCAGGGGAACACTGAAGCTTTCTTT
j_gene: TRBJ2-1; d_gene: TRBD1; abundance: .; v_gene: TRBV29-1; CDR3aa: CSVGQGIIEQFF; CDR3nt: TGCAGCGTGGGACAGGGGATCATTGAGCAGTTCTTC
j_gene: TRBJ1-1; d_gene: .; abundance: .; v_gene: TRBV28; CDR3aa: CASRRVAEAFF; CDR3nt: TGTGCCAGCAGACGAGTGGCTGAAGCTTTCTTT
j_gene: TRBJ1-2; d_gene: TRBD1; abundance: .; v_gene: TRBV6-5; CDR3aa: CASSFGRPGQIYGYTF; CDR3nt: TGTGCCAGCAGTTTTGGGAGACCGGGACAGATATATGGCTACACCTTC
j_gene: TRBJ1-4; d_gene: .; abundance: .; v_gene: TRBV10-3; CDR3aa: CAISESWGSGNEKLFF; CDR3nt: TGTGCCATCAGTGAGTCGTGGGGGTCCGGGAATGAAAAACTGTTTTTT
j_gene: TRBJ2-4; d_gene: TRBD2; abundance: .; v_gene: TRBV11-2; CDR3aa: CASSLTARQRGAKNIQYF; CDR3nt: TGTGCCAGCAGCCTCACGGCTCGGCAGCGGGGAGCCAAAAACATTCAGTACTTC
j_gene: TRBJ2-7; d_gene: TRBD2; abundance: .; v_gene: TRBV7-6; CDR3aa: CASSPNGEGNEQYF; CDR3nt: TGTGCCAGCAGCCCCAACGGGGAGGGAAACGAGCAGTACTTC
j_gene: TRBJ2-1; d_gene: .; abundance: .; v_gene: TRBV12-5; CDR3aa: CASGLVLSSVAGEQFF; CDR3nt: TGTGCTAGTGGTTTGGTACTGTCCTCGGTGGCAGGTGAGCAGTTCTTC
j_gene: TRBJ2-7; d_gene: TRBD1; abundance: .; v_gene: TRBV5-6; CDR3aa: CASSWTGMGYEQYF; CDR3nt: TGTGCCAGCAGCTGGACAGGGATGGGCTACGAGCAGTACTTC
j_gene: TRBJ2-3; d_gene: .; abundance: .; v_gene: TRBV27; CDR3aa: CASSLRTQRPTDTQYF; CDR3nt: TGTGCCAGCAGTTTAAGGACACAACGACCCACAGATACGCAGTATTTT
j_gene: TRBJ1-3; d_gene: .; abundance: .; v_gene: TRBV25-1; CDR3aa: CASSPTGEFGNTIYF; CDR3nt: TGTGCCAGCAGCCCGACAGGTGAATTTGGAAACACCATATATTTT
j_gene: TRBJ2-7; d_gene: TRBD1; abundance: .; v_gene: TRBV6-5; CDR3aa: CASTPAGGYEQYF; CDR3nt: TGTGCCAGCACCCCGGCAGGGGGCTACGAGCAGTACTTC
j_gene: TRBJ2-2; d_gene: .; abundance: .; v_gene: TRBV5-4; CDR3aa: CASNRGGYTGELFF; CDR3nt: TGTGCCAGCAACCGTGGCGGATACACCGGGGAGCTGTTTTTT
j_gene: TRBJ2-1; d_gene: TRBD2; abundance: few; v_gene: TRBV6-1; CDR3aa: CASSGLAEYNEQFF; CDR3nt: TGTGCCAGCAGTGGACTAGCAGAATACAATGAGCAGTTCTTC
j_gene: TRBJ1-4; d_gene: .; abundance: .; v_gene: TRBV10-3; CDR3aa: CAISESGGSMVELFF; CDR3nt: TGTGCCATCAGTGAGTCGGGAGGTTCTATGGTTGAACTGTTTTTT
j_gene: TRBJ2-1; d_gene: .; abundance: .; v_gene: TRBV30; CDR3aa: CAWSDDKTYNEQFF; CDR3nt: TGTGCCTGGAGTGACGACAAGACCTACAATGAGCAGTTCTTC
j_gene: TRBJ2-7; d_gene: TRBD1; abundance: few; v_gene: TRBV5-6; CDR3aa: CASSLSGTGGSYEQYF; CDR3nt: TGTGCCAGCAGCTTGTCCGGGACAGGGGGCTCCTACGAGCAGTACTTC
j_gene: TRBJ2-1; d_gene: TRBD2; abundance: few; v_gene: TRBV5-4; CDR3aa: CASSLGGAGTSGSFRQFF; CDR3nt: TGTGCCAGCAGCTTAGGAGGAGCCGGTACTAGCGGGAGTTTTAGGCAGTTCTTC
j_gene: TRBJ1-2; d_gene: .; abundance: .; v_gene: TRBV5-1; CDR3aa: CASSLLQVQGYGYTF; CDR3nt: TGCGCCAGCAGCTTGTTGCAGGTTCAAGGCTATGGCTACACCTTC
j_gene: TRBJ2-5; d_gene: .; abundance: .; v_gene: TRBV14; CDR3aa: CASSQGDLRGTQYF; CDR3nt: TGTGCCAGCAGCCAAGGAGACCTTAGAGGGACCCAGTACTTC
j_gene: TRBJ1-5; d_gene: .; abundance: .; v_gene: TRBV5-4; CDR3aa: CASSLPDQPQHF; CDR3nt: TGTGCCAGCAGCCTGCCGGATCAGCCCCAGCATTTT
j_gene: TRBJ2-1; d_gene: .; abundance: .; v_gene: TRBV5-6; CDR3aa: CASSQISSYNEQFF; CDR3nt: TGTGCCAGCAGCCAGATTAGCTCCTACAATGAGCAGTTCTTC
j_gene: TRBJ2-3; d_gene: TRBD1; abundance: .; v_gene: TRBV5-1; CDR3aa: CASSLDRPSLTDTQYF; CDR3nt: TGCGCCAGCAGCCTGGACAGGCCTAGCCTCACAGATACGCAGTATTTT
j_gene: TRBJ2-7; d_gene: .; abundance: .; v_gene: TRBV11-2; CDR3aa: CASSLDLYGGEQYF; CDR3nt: TGTGCCAGCAGCTTAGATCTCTATGGAGGCGAGCAGTACTTC
j_gene: TRBJ1-2; d_gene: TRBD1; abundance: .; v_gene: TRBV28; CDR3aa: CASSQGGGGGAGYTF; CDR3nt: TGTGCCAGCAGCCAAGGTGGAGGGGGCGGAGCTGGCTACACCTTC
j_gene: TRBJ2-7; d_gene: TRBD1; abundance: .; v_gene: TRBV28; CDR3aa: CASKTGAIYEQYF; CDR3nt: TGTGCCAGCAAGACAGGGGCAATCTACGAGCAGTACTTC
j_gene: TRBJ1-4; d_gene: .; abundance: few; v_gene: TRBV7-3; CDR3aa: CASSFLTGEKLFF; CDR3nt: TGTGCCAGCAGCTTCCTAACAGGGGAAAAACTGTTTTTT